The source of this TCR beta chain is a study of T cells in Graves' hyperthyroidism and ophthalmopathy. Amplified TCR beta CDR3 regions derived from RNA transcripts. First-round RT-PCR of the TCR CDR3 relied on the HTBI primer set. From the multiplex PCR reads, TCRdb called clonotypes with MiXCR, one entry per CDR3 protein. The sample consists of about 500,000 distinct CDR3 sequences, roughly 16% of them appearing once. Study-level points and caveats: Stable hyperthyroidism was separated from ophthalmopathy by a model based on 13 V-J features. Most thyroid clonotypes expanded above 0.001 were also detected in blood.

Ten or more counts support this clonotype. The antigen remains undetermined. V shed 4 bases and J shed 0 bases, with 13 bases lying between them. The CDR3 sequence is 16 residues long. Looked up from germline, CDR1 is SGHAT and CDR2 is FQNNGV. Each person with ophthalmopathy scored at least 3 on the Clinical Activity Score, reached NOSPECS grade 4 or higher, and had been ill under 3 months. The study left out patients who had uncontrolled infection, other autoimmune disease, pregnancy or lactation. The source of this sequence is a woman in her thirties with Graves' ophthalmopathy. The specimen sequenced was blood. The chain couples TRBV11-2 to TRBJ2-1; D unclear. CDR3 sequence: CASSYELGFSYNEQFF. In DNA, the CDR3 is TGTGCCAGCAGCTACGAGTTAGGCTTCTCCTACAATGAGCAGTTCTTC.